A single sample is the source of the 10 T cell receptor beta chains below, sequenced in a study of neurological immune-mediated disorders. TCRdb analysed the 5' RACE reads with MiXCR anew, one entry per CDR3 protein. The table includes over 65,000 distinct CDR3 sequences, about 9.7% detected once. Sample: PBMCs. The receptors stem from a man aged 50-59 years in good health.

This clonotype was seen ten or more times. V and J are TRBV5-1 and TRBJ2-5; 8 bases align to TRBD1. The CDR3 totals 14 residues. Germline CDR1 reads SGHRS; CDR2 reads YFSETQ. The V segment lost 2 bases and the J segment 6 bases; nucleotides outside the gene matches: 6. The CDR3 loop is CASSLGQGVQTQYF. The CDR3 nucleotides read TGCGCCAGCAGCTTAGGACAGGGCGTCCAGACCCAGTACTTC.

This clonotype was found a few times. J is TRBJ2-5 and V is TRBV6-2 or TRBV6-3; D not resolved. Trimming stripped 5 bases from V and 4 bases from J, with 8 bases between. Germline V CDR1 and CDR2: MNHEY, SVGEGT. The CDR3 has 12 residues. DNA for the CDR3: TGTGCCAGCAGTCTCGTCCCAGAGACCCAGTACTTC. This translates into CASSLVPETQYF.

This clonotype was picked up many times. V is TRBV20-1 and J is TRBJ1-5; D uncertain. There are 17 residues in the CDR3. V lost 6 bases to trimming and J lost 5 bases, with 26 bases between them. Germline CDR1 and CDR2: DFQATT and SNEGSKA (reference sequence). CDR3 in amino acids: CSAPQHAFGVRDQPQHF. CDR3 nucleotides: TGCAGTGCCCCACAGCACGCATTTGGGGTTCGGGATCAGCCCCAGCATTTT.

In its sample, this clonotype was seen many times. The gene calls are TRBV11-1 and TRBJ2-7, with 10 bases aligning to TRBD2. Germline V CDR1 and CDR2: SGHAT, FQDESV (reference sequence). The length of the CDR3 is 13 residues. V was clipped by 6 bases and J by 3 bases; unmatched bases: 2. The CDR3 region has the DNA TGTGCCAGCAGGGCTAGCGGGGGCTACGAGCAGTACTTC. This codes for CASRASGGYEQYF.

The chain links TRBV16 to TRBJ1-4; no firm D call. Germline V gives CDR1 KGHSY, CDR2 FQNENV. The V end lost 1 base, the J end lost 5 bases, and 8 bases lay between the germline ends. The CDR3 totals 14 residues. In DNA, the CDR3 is TGTGCCAGCAGCCAATGGGATGCAAATGAAAAACTGTTTTTT. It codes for CASSQWDANEKLFF.

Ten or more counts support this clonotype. CDR3 coding DNA: TGCAGCGCCGTGGGGACAGAGAAGAACACCGGGGAGCTGTTTTTT. Its translation is CSAVGTEKNTGELFF. The chain has TRBV29-1 and TRBJ2-2, with 7 bases aligning to TRBD1. This CDR3 is built from 15 residues. J lost 1 base, V lost 7 bases, and 9 bases had no gene match. CDR1 and CDR2 (germline): SQVTM, ANQGSEA.

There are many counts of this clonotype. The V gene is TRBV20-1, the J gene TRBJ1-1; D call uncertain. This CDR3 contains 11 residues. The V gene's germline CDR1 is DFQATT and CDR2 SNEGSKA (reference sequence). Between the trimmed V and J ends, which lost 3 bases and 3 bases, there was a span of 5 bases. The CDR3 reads CSASTHTEAFF. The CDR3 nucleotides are TGCAGTGCTAGTACTCACACTGAAGCTTTCTTT.

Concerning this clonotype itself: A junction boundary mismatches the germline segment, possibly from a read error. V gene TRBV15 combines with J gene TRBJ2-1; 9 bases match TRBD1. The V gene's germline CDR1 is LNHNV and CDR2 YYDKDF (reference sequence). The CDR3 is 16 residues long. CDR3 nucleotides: TGTGCCACCAGCAGAGATAAGGGGGACAGGGTTAATGAGCAATTCTTC. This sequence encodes CATSRDKGDRVNEQFF.

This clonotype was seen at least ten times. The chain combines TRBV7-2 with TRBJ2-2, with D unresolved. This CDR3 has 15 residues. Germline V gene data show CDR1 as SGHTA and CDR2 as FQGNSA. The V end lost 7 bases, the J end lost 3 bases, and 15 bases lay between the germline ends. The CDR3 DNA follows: TGTGCCAGCACCCCCATGCCAAAAGACACCGGGGAGCTGTTTTTT. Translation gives CASTPMPKDTGELFF.

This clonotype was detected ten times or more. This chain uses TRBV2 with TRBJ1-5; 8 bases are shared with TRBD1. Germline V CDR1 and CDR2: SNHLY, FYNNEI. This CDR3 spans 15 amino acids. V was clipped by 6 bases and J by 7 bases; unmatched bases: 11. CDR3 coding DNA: TGTGCCAGCAGGGGGTTGCAGGGGGCCCTACAGCCCCAGCATTTT. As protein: CASRGLQGALQPQHF.